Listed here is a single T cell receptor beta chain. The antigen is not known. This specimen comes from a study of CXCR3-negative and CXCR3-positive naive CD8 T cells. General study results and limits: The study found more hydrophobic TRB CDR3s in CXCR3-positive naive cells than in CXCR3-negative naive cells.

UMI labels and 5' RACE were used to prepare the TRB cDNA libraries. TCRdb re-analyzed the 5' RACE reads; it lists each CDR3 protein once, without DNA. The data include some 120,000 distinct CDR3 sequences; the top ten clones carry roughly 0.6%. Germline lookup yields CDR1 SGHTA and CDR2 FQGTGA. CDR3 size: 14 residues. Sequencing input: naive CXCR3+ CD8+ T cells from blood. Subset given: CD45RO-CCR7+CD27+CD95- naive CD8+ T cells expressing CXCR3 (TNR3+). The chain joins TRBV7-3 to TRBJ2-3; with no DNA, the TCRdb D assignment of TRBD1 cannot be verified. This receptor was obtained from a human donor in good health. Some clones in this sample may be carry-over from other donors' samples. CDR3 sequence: CASSSGQGTDTQYF. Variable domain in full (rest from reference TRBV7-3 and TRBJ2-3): GAGVSQTPSNKVTEKGKYVELRCDPISGHTALYWYRQSLGQGPEFLIYFQGTGAADDSGLPNDRFFAVRPEGSVSTLKIQRTERGDSAVYLCASSSGQGTDTQYFGPGTRLTVL.